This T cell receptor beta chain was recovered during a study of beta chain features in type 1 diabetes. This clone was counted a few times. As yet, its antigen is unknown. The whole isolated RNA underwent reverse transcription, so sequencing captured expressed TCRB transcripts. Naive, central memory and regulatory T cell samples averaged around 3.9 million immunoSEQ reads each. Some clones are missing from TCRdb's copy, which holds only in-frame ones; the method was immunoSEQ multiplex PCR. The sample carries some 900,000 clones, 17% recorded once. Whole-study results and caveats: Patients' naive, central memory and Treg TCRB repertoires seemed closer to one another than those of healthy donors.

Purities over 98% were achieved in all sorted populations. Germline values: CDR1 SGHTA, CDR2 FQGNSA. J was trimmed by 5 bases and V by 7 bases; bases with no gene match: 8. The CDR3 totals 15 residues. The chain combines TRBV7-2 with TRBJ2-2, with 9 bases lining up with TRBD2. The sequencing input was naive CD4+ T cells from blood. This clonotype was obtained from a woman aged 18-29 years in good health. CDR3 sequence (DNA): TGTGCCAGCAACAAACTAGCGGGCCGAACCGGGGAGCTGTTTTTT. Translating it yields CASNKLAGRTGELFF.